One sample yielded the 9 T cell receptor beta chains listed below, sequenced in a study of neoadjuvant nivolumab and ipilimumab in lung cancer (TCRdb year 2020). Explained via the paper, the time point label denotes: pretherapy, before neoadjuvant immune checkpoint inhibitors. The library was produced with the immunoSEQ multiplex PCR assay. Not all clones reach the TCRdb copy of this immuneACCESS table, which keeps in-frame sequences only. Checked studies attribute under half of the gap to unresolved V genes and leave the rest unexplained. Within this sample are roughly 20,000 clones, with 80% to 90% of them counted one time only. Of the sample, over 2% falls within the top ten clones. The sequenced sample was peripheral blood, obtained before neoadjuvant nivolumab, alone or with ipilimumab. The origin of the receptors is an adult with non-small cell lung cancer.

The chain uses TRBV11-2 and TRBJ1-5, with TRBD1 matching 8 bases. Germline lookup yields CDR1 SGHAT and CDR2 FQNNGV. With 4 bases clipped from V and 4 bases from J, the junction kept 6 bases outside the gene matches. The CDR3 totals 15 residues. CDR3 sequence: CASSSDRGGNQPQHF. The CDR3 DNA reads TGTGCCAGCAGCTCCGACAGGGGTGGGAATCAGCCCCAGCATTTT.

V is TRBV30 and J is TRBJ1-1; possible D gene TRBD1, 5 bases. The CDR3 runs to 14 residues. Germline V lookup: CDR1 GTSNPN, CDR2 SVGIG (reference sequence). Trimming took off 2 bases at V and 4 bases at J, with 14 bases between the two ends. CDR3 in DNA: TGTGCCTGGAGTCTCAGGGTAGCGGCCACTGAAGCTTTCTTT. Protein: CAWSLRVAATEAFF.

On this clone: The same CDR3 is also encoded by other DNA sequences in this sample. The chain combines TRBV7-9 with TRBJ1-1; no reliable D call. Trimming shortened V by 5 bases and J by 1 base, and 8 bases separated the two germline ends. The germline V gene has CDR1 SEHNR and CDR2 FQNEAQ (reference sequence). The CDR3 covers 13 residues. The CDR3 coding sequence is TGTGCCAGCAGCCTAGAAGGGAACACTGAAGCTTTCTTT. Protein product: CASSLEGNTEAFF. The entire variable domain, with the rest obtained from reference TRBV7-9 and TRBJ1-1, is as follows: DTGVSQNPRHKITKRGQNVTFRCDPISEHNRLYWYRQTLGQGPEFLTYFQNEAQLEKSRLLSDRFSAERPKGSFSTLEIQRTEQGDSAMYLCASSLEGNTEAFFGQGTRLTVV.

The chain recombines TRBV5-4 with TRBJ2-7; D not resolved. This CDR3 comprises 11 residues. Germline CDR1 reads SGHNT; CDR2 reads YYREEE (reference sequence). Trimming stripped 3 bases from V and 8 bases from J, with 9 bases between. The CDR3 region is CASSSQVKQYF. CDR3 DNA: TGTGCCAGCAGCTCCCAAGTGAAGCAGTACTTC.

The chain has TRBV7-9 and TRBJ1-4; TRBD1 matches 7 bases. Germline lookup yields CDR1 SEHNR and CDR2 FQNEAQ (reference sequence). Germline trimming cut 5 bases from V and 7 bases from J; bases unmatched to any gene: 7. The length of the CDR3 is 14 residues. CDR3 amino acids: CASSPGGAREKLFF. Here the CDR3 DNA reads TGTGCCAGCAGCCCAGGGGGGGCGCGTGAAAAACTGTTTTTT.

The chain joins TRBV5-1 to TRBJ2-2, with D perhaps TRBD1 or TRBD2 (5 bases each). The CDR3 covers 16 residues. Germline V lookup: CDR1 SGHRS, CDR2 YFSETQ. V dropped 2 bases and J dropped 5 bases, with 16 bases sitting between them. CDR3 loop: CASSLTGTQLTGELFF. CDR3 nucleotide sequence: TGCGCCAGCAGCTTAACTGGGACGCAACTGACCGGGGAGCTGTTTTTT.

The chain uses TRBV9 and TRBJ2-1, with D tentatively TRBD2 (5 bases). This CDR3 contains 15 residues. The germline gives CDR1 SGDLS, CDR2 YYNGEE. The V end was cut by 3 bases, the J end by 6 bases, with 16 bases between. CDR3 amino acids: CASSAKGVPVNEQFF. As DNA, the CDR3 is TGTGCCAGCAGCGCGAAGGGAGTCCCCGTCAATGAGCAGTTCTTC.

The chain joins TRBV7-9 to TRBJ2-6; no clear D. The V end was cut by 6 bases, the J end by 5 bases, with 14 bases between. Per the germline V gene, CDR1 is SEHNR and CDR2 is FQNEAQ (reference sequence). CDR3 length: 15 amino acids. In DNA, the CDR3 is TGTGCCAGCAGAGGGCAGCTCGTAAGGGCCAACGTCCTGACTTTC. Protein product: CASRGQLVRANVLTF.

This clone was counted once. This chain links TRBV12-5 with TRBJ1-1; D gene uncertain. The CDR3 length is 13 residues. V gave up 4 bases and J gave up 5 bases, with 11 bases separating them. CDR1 LGHNT and CDR2 FRNRAP come from the germline V gene. The CDR3 loop reads CASGSPRETEAFF. The DNA for the CDR3 is TGTGCTAGTGGTTCCCCAAGGGAGACTGAAGCTTTCTTT.